These 18 T cell receptor beta chains were sequenced from one sample in a study of T-cell reconstitution after alpha-beta-depleted transplantation in children. A library of TCRbeta sequences, prepared with unique molecular identifiers, was generated. MiXCR was run by TCRdb on the PCR reads, yielding one entry per CDR3 protein. The sample shows about 540,000 distinct CDR3 sequences, 15% to 20% of them seen only once. The source material was PBMCs from the stem cell graft donor, sampled from the stem cell graft. The receptors were sampled from a human donor who donated a stem cell graft to a child with acute lymphoblastic leukemia.

Only a few counts were recorded for this clonotype. The rearrangement uses TRBV3-1 and TRBJ2-7; 7 bases map to TRBD2. In germline, CDR1 is LGHDT, CDR2 YNNKEL (reference sequence). The CDR3 has 19 amino acids. Trimming removed 0 bases from V and 2 bases from J; junction bases left unmatched: 16. The CDR3: CASSQDWTSPTSVAYEQYF. The CDR3 DNA reads as TGTGCCAGCAGCCAAGATTGGACCTCCCCAACTAGCGTAGCCTACGAGCAGTACTTC.

This clonotype appeared a single time. J is TRBJ2-2 and V is TRBV10-3; D is perhaps TRBD1 (5 bases). V lost 6 bases and J lost 7, with 18 bases in between. The V gene's germline CDR1 is ENHRY and CDR2 SYGVKD. CDR3 size: 15 residues. CDR3 DNA sequence: TGTGCCATCAGCCCAGCTGGGGCGGTAAGCGGGGAGCTGTTTTTT. Residues: CAISPAGAVSGELFF.

This chain joins TRBV5-5 and TRBJ2-5; D is unresolved. V lost 2 bases to trimming and J lost 1 base, with 15 bases between them. The V gene's germline CDR1 is SGHKS and CDR2 YYEKEE (reference sequence). This CDR3 is built from 16 residues. The CDR3 bases are TGTGCCAGCAGCTTTCGTATCTGGACGGCCCAAGAGACCCAGTACTTC. It encodes CASSFRIWTAQETQYF.

This clonotype was counted between two and nine times. V gene TRBV5-1 combines with J gene TRBJ2-7, with D perhaps TRBD1 (6 bases). V lost 4 bases and J lost 5, with 16 bases in between. This CDR3 contains 14 residues. The germline CDR1 and CDR2 sequences are SGHRS and YFSETQ. The DNA of the CDR3 is TGCGCCAGCAGCCAAACAGGGTTCCAGGACGAGCAGTACTTC. It yields the protein CASSQTGFQDEQYF.

The chain combines TRBV20-1 with TRBJ1-1; D possibly corresponds to TRBD1 (5 bases). The CDR3 totals 12 residues. Germline V CDR1 and CDR2: DFQATT, SNEGSKA (reference sequence). Trimming removed 5 bases from V and 7 bases from J, with 14 bases in between. CDR3 amino acids: CSAPRGLGEAFF. CDR3 in DNA: TGCAGTGCTCCCCGGGGCTTGGGTGAAGCTTTCTTT.

CDR3 nucleotide sequence: TGCGCCAGCAGTTCTTTAGGGAGGCGAGGGACGAATACGCAGTATTTT. Its translation is CASSSLGRRGTNTQYF. The chain is built from TRBV5-1 and TRBJ2-3, with D perhaps matching TRBD2 (6 bases). Germline V gene sequence: CDR1 SGHRS, CDR2 YFSETQ. This CDR3 region has 16 residues. The germline V and J ends were trimmed by 5 bases and 7 bases, with 23 bases remaining between them.

In this sample, this clonotype turned up a few times. V usage is TRBV5-1 and J usage is TRBJ1-2; D remains unclear. This CDR3 comprises 15 residues. The germline gives CDR1 SGHRS, CDR2 YFSETQ. The V end was cut by 4 bases, the J end by 7 bases, with 20 bases between. CDR3 residues: CASSLGWQVRSGYTF. The CDR3 DNA reads TGCGCCAGCAGCCTTGGCTGGCAGGTACGATCTGGCTACACCTTC.

Concerning this clonotype itself: One end of the junction is discordant with germline, which a read error may explain. This rearrangement joins TRBV29-1 to TRBJ1-1; 10 nucleotides match TRBD1. CDR3 length: 14 residues. Looked up from germline, CDR1 is SQVTM and CDR2 is ANQGSEA. CDR3: CSALGQGPDTKAFF. The CDR3 DNA sequence: TGCAGCGCCCTGGGACAGGGGCCCGACACTAAAGCTTTCTTT.

This clonotype was seen a handful of times. This chain uses TRBV12-3 or TRBV12-4 with TRBJ1-5, with no clear D. The CDR3 is 15 amino acids. Trimming took 0 bases from V and 0 from J, leaving 6 bases between them. The CDR3 region has the DNA TGTGCCAGCAGTTTAGCCCCGTTTAGCAATCAGCCCCAGCATTTT. Amino acid sequence: CASSLAPFSNQPQHF.

The chain combines TRBV25-1 with TRBJ2-5, with D possibly being TRBD1 (6 bases). This CDR3 contains 17 residues. Germline V gene sequence: CDR1 MGHDK, CDR2 SYGVNS. The germline V and J ends were trimmed by 3 bases and 2 bases, with 19 bases remaining between them. In DNA form, the CDR3 reads TGTGCCAGCAGTGACCCCTCCAAGACAGGCCGACAAGAGACCCAGTACTTC. Amino acid sequence: CASSDPSKTGRQETQYF.

This chain links TRBV29-1 with TRBJ1-4; 7 bases are a match to TRBD1. Germline CDR1 is SQVTM and CDR2 is ANQGSEA. J lost 0 bases, V lost 6 bases, and 4 bases had no gene match. The CDR3 has 14 amino acids. This CDR3 reads CSVVGTATNEKLFF. For the CDR3, the DNA is TGCAGCGTCGTCGGGACAGCAACTAATGAAAAACTGTTTTTT.

This clonotype was counted only a few times. The chain uses TRBV13 and TRBJ2-3; 14 positions match TRBD2. V was clipped by 4 bases and J by 2 bases; unmatched bases: 5. The germline V gene encodes CDR1 PRHDT and CDR2 FYEKMQ (reference sequence). The CDR3 is made up of 17 amino acids. The CDR3 nucleotides read TGTGCCAGCAGCTATGGACTAGCGGGAGGCCTCACAGATACGCAGTATTTT. Translated, it gives CASSYGLAGGLTDTQYF.

In its sample, this clonotype was seen a few times. V and J are TRBV5-1 and TRBJ2-1; 7 bases agree with TRBD1. In germline, CDR1 is SGHRS, CDR2 YFSETQ. This CDR3 is 16 amino acids long. V trimming: 0 bases; J trimming: 8 bases; junction bases outside the gene matches: 11. CDR3 loop: CASSLVPGQPTDEQFF. CDR3 nucleotides: TGCGCCAGCAGCTTGGTTCCGGGACAGCCTACGGATGAGCAGTTCTTC.

V usage is TRBV20-1 and J usage is TRBJ1-5; 7 nucleotides line up with TRBD1. Per the germline V gene, CDR1 is DFQATT and CDR2 is SNEGSKA (reference sequence). The trim removed 5 bases at V and 0 bases at J, leaving 7 bases unmatched. This CDR3 has 15 residues. CDR3 sequence: CSAHRTGNSNQPQHF. For the CDR3, the DNA is TGCAGTGCTCACCGGACAGGAAATAGCAATCAGCCCCAGCATTTT.

This clonotype was found a few times. This chain links TRBV5-1 with TRBJ2-7, with 8 positions matching TRBD2. Germline assignment: CDR1 SGHRS and CDR2 YFSETQ. The CDR3 loop spans 15 amino acids. With V trimmed by 4 bases and J by 5 bases, 11 bases remained unmatched. The CDR3, as DNA: TGCGCCAGCAGCCTATTCCAAGCGGGGGTCGACGAGCAGTACTTC. Translating it yields CASSLFQAGVDEQYF.

The chain uses TRBV7-9 and TRBJ2-7; TRBD2 might be the D (5 bases). Germline V lookup: CDR1 SEHNR, CDR2 FQNEAQ (reference sequence). The CDR3 is made up of 13 amino acids. Trimming cost V 2 bases and J 6 bases, with 11 bases left between them. CDR3 DNA: TGTGCCAGCAGCTTACCCCACGGGGTCGAGCAGTACTTC. Its protein is CASSLPHGVEQYF.

This clonotype was picked up a small number of times. The gene calls are TRBV30 and TRBJ1-3, with no clear D. The CDR3 runs to 11 residues. Trimming took off 2 bases at V and 6 bases at J, with 5 bases between the two ends. CDR1 and CDR2 (germline): GTSNPN, SVGIG (reference sequence). CDR3 nucleotide sequence: TGTGCCTGGAGTAGAGAAAACACCATATATTTT. Its protein product is CAWSRENTIYF.

The V call is TRBV12-3 or TRBV12-4, the J call TRBJ2-1, with D maybe TRBD2 (5 bases). The ends were cut back, 1 base at V and 12 bases at J, with 16 bases in the middle. This CDR3 comprises 14 residues. CDR3 in DNA: TGTGCCAGCAGTTTAGTGACGGATGCAAGCGGGCAGTTCTTC. Its protein product is CASSLVTDASGQFF.